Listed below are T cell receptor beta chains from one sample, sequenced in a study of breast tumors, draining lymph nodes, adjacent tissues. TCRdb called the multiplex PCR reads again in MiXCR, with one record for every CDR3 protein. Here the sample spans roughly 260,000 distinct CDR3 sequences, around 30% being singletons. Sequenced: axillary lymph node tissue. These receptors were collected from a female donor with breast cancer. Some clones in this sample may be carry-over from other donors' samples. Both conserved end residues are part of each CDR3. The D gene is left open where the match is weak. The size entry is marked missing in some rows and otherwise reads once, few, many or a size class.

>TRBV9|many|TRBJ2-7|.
CASSAQWDLPYEQYF
TGTGCCAGCAGCGCCCAATGGGACCTCCCCTACGAGCAGTACTTC
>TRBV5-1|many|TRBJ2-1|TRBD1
CASSLEAGTGASSYNEQFF
TGCGCCAGCAGCTTGGAGGCTGGGACAGGGGCCAGCTCCTACAATGAGCAGTTCTTC
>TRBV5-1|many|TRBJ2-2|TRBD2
CASRPLAGGGSGELFF
TGCGCCAGCAGACCGCTAGCGGGAGGAGGTTCCGGGGAGCTGTTTTTT
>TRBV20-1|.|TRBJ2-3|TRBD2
CRVAGGRDEQYF
TGCAGGGTAGCGGGAGGGCGGGATGAGCAGTATTTT
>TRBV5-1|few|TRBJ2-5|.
CASSLAGSPQETQYF
TGCGCCAGCAGCTTGGCGGGTAGCCCCCAAGAGACCCAGTACTTC
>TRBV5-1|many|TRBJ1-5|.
CASSLGGGRQPQHF
TGCGCCAGCAGCTTGGGCGGGGGTCGGCAGCCCCAGCATTTT
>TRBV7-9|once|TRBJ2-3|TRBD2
CASSPRSSGRRPDTQYF
TGTGCCAGCAGCCCACGGTCTAGCGGGAGACGCCCAGATACGCAGTATTTT
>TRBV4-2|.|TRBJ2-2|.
CASTIQDTGEPFF
TGTGCCAGCACCATTCAGGACACCGGGGAGCCGTTTTTT
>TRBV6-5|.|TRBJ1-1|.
CASSSAQGEGTEAFF
TGTGCCAGCAGTTCAGCCCAAGGGGAAGGCACTGAAGCTTTCTTT
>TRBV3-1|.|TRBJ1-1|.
CASSQVGPGLSEAFF
TGTGCCAGCAGCCAAGTGGGGCCAGGGCTTTCCGAAGCTTTCTTT
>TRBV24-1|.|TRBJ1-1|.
CATSDLSGEAFF
TGTGCCACCAGTGATTTATCGGGGGAAGCTTTCTTT
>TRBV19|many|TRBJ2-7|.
CASSITRDSDEQYF
TGTGCCAGTAGTATCACCCGGGACTCGGACGAGCAGTACTTC
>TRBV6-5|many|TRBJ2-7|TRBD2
CASIRLAGGEQYF
TGTGCCAGCATACGACTAGCGGGCGGCGAGCAGTACTTC
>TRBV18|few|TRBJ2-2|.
CASSPSAVGHGTGELFF
TGTGCCAGCTCACCATCAGCCGTGGGGCACGGGACCGGGGAGCTGTTTTTT
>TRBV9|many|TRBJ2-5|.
CASSVGDYIGGTQYF
TGTGCCAGCAGCGTAGGAGACTATATAGGAGGGACCCAGTACTTC
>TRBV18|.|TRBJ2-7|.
CASSIQGVGEQYF
TGTGCCAGCTCAATTCAAGGGGTGGGCGAGCAGTACTTC
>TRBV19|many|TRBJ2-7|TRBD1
CAILDRDRGAYEQYF
TGTGCCATCTTAGACCGGGACAGGGGAGCCTACGAGCAGTACTTC
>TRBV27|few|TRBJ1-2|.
CASRPLWDQLSYTF
TGTGCCAGCAGGCCCTTATGGGACCAACTCAGCTACACCTTC
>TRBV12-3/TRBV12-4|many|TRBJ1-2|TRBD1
CASSPPGTGFPGYTF
TGTGCCAGCAGTCCCCCTGGGACAGGGTTCCCTGGCTACACCTTC
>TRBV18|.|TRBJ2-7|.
CASSPKSRATYEQYF
TGTGCCAGCTCACCAAAGTCGAGGGCCACCTACGAGCAGTACTTC
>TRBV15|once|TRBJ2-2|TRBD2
CATSRELAGGRSGELFF
TGTGCCACCAGCAGAGAACTAGCGGGAGGGCGTAGCGGGGAGCTGTTTTTT
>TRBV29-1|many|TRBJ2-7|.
CSVGGIRDKSSYEQYF
TGCAGCGTTGGTGGTATCCGGGACAAGAGCTCCTACGAGCAGTACTTC
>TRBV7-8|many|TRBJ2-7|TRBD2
CASSGIFGLAGDEQYF
TGTGCCAGCAGCGGGATCTTTGGGCTAGCGGGAGACGAGCAGTACTTC
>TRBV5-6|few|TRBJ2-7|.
CASSLGTPSLIEQYF
TGTGCCAGCAGCTTGGGGACACCCTCCCTCATAGAGCAGTACTTC
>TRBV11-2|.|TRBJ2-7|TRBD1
CASSPRGPTDEQYF
TGTGCCAGCAGCCCAAGGGGGCCGACGGACGAGCAGTACTTC
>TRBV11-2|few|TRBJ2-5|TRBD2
CASSSPGLAGDMRETQYF
TGTGCCAGCAGCTCCCCGGGACTAGCGGGAGATATGAGAGAGACCCAGTACTTC
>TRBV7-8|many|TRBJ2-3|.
CASSLGHRTDTQYF
TGTGCCAGCAGCTTAGGGCACCGCACAGATACGCAGTATTTT
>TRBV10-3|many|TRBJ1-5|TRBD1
CAISTGGRNQPQHF
TGTGCCATTTCGACAGGGGGCCGGAATCAGCCCCAGCATTTT
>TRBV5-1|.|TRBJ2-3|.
CASNLAARWTDTQYF
TGCGCCAGCAATTTAGCGGCGAGGTGGACAGATACGCAGTATTTT
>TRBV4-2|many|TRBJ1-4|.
CASSQDRATNEKLFF
TGTGCCAGCAGCCAAGATCGAGCAACTAATGAAAAACTGTTTTTT
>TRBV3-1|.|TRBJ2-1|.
CASSQEGGLLTSYNEQFF
TGCGCCAGCAGCCAAGAGGGGGGACTTCTAACCTCCTACAATGAGCAGTTCTTC
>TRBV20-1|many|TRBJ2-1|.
CSARLGTASYNEQFF
TGCAGTGCTAGGCTCGGGACTGCTTCCTACAATGAGCAGTTCTTC
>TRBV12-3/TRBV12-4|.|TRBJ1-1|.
CASSLTLSMNTEAFF
TGTGCCAGCAGTCTCACACTGAGCATGAACACTGAAGCTTTCTTT
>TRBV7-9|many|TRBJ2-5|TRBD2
CASSPTSQYQETQYF
TGTGCCAGCAGCCCGACTAGCCAGTACCAAGAGACCCAGTACTTC
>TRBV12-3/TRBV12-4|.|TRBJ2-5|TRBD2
CASRDLAAQYF
TGTGCCAGCAGGGACCTAGCGGCCCAGTACTTC
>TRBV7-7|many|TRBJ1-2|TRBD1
CASSYCRGPPDTF
TGTGCTAGCAGCTACTGCAGGGGGCCCCCTGACACCTTC
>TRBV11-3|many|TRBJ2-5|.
CASSSYGIQQETQYF
TGTGCCAGCAGCTCTTACGGAATTCAGCAAGAGACCCAGTACTTC
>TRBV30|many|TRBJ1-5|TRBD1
CAWSPQGAGQPQHF
TGTGCCTGGAGTCCACAGGGGGCTGGGCAGCCCCAGCATTTT
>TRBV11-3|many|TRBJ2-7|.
CASSLLGSEQYF
TGTGCCAGCAGCCTACTAGGAAGCGAGCAGTACTTC
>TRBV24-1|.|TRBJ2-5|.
CATSHRSRKETQNF
TGTGCCACCAGTCACAGGTCTCGCAAAGAGACCCAGAACTTC
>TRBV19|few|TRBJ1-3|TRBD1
CASSIYPADRGYSGNTIYF
TGTGCCAGTAGTATCTACCCCGCCGACAGGGGATACTCTGGAAACACCATATATTTT
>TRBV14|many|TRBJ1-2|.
CASSQITGADYGYTF
TGTGCCAGCAGCCAAATTACCGGGGCAGACTATGGCTACACCTTC
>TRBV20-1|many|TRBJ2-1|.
CSALTRVGYNEQFF
TGCAGTGCTTTGACTAGGGTGGGCTACAATGAGCAGTTCTTC
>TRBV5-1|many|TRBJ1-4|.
CASSLDTGLGEKLFF
TGCGCCAGCAGCTTGGACACAGGGTTGGGTGAAAAACTGTTTTTT
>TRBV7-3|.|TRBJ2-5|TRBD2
CASSLRLAGVQETQYF
TGTGCCAGCAGCTTAAGACTAGCGGGAGTTCAAGAGACCCAGTACTTC
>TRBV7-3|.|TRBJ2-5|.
CASSLVSSVGSQEPRYF
TGTGCCAGCAGCTTAGTCTCTAGTGTGGGCAGTCAAGAGCCCCGGTACTTC
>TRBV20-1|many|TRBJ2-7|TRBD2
CSARLRELTEQYF
TGCAGTGCTAGGCTGCGGGAGCTAACCGAGCAGTACTTC
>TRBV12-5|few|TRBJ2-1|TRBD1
CASGLPPFPGTGGRSSYNEQFF
TGTGCTAGTGGTTTGCCCCCCTTTCCCGGGACAGGGGGTCGGAGCTCCTACAATGAGCAGTTCTTC
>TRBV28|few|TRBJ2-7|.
CASSLSQTYEQYF
TGTGCCAGCAGTTTATCGCAGACCTACGAGCAGTACTTC
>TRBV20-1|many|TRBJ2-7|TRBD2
CSAVRGVFSYEQYF
TGCAGTGCCGTCCGGGGGGTGTTCAGCTACGAGCAGTACTTC
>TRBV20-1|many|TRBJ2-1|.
CSARALGPVPPSNEQFF
TGCAGTGCTAGAGCCCTTGGACCGGTTCCACCCTCCAATGAGCAGTTCTTC
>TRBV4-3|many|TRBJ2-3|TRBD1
CASSPRTGEYTQYF
TGCGCCAGCAGCCCACGGACAGGGGAGTATACGCAGTATTTT
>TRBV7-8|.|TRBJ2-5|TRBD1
CASSLATGTAKETQYF
TGTGCCAGCAGCTTAGCAACGGGGACAGCCAAAGAGACCCAGTACTTC
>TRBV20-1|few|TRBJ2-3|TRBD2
CSALRQGLAANSGTDTQYF
TGCAGTGCCCTAAGGCAAGGGCTAGCGGCCAATTCTGGCACAGATACGCAGTATTTT
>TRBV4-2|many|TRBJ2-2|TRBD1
CASSQKGTGPGELFF
TGTGCCAGCAGCCAAAAAGGGACAGGGCCCGGGGAGCTGTTTTTT
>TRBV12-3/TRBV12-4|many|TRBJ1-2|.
CASSLALYGYTF
TGTGCCAGCAGTTTAGCCTTATATGGCTACACCTTC
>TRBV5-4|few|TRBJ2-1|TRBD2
CASSGGLAGGRQFF
TGTGCCAGCAGCGGGGGACTAGCGGGAGGGAGGCAGTTCTTC
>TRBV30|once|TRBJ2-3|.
CAWSTGSAFTDTQYF
TGTGCCTGGAGTACGGGTTCAGCCTTCACAGATACGCAGTATTTT
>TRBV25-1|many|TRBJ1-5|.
CASSRGPGASNQPQHF
TGTGCCAGCAGCCGGGGGCCCGGGGCTAGCAATCAGCCCCAGCATTTT